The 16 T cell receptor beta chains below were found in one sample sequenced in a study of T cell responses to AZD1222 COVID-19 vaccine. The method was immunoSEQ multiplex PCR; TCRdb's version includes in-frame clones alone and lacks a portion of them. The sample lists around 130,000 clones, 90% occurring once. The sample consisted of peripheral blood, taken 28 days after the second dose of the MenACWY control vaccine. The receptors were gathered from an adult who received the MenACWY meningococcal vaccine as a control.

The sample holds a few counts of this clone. The CDR3 DNA is TGTGCCAGCTTAGCGGGAGAGAGTGAGACCCAGTACTTC. It codes for CASLAGESETQYF. The rearrangement links TRBV19 to TRBJ2-5, with 9 bases that match TRBD2. The CDR3 length is 13 residues. Trimming removed 9 bases from V and 5 bases from J; junction bases left unmatched: 7. Germline V gene lookup returns CDR1 LNHDA and CDR2 SQIVND (reference sequence).

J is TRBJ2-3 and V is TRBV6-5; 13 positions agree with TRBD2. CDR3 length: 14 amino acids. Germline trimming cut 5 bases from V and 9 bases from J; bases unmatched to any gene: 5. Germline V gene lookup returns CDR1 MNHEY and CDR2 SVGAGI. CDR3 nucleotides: TGTGCCAGCAGTAAACTAGCGGGAGGGGGGACGCAGTATTTT. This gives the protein CASSKLAGGGTQYF.

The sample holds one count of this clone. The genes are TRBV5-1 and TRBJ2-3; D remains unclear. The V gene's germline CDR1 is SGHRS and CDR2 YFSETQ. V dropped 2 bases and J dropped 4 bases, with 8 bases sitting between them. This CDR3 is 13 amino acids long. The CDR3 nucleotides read TGCGCCAGCAGCTTTCAGCCGGCAGATACGCAGTATTTT. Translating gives CASSFQPADTQYF.

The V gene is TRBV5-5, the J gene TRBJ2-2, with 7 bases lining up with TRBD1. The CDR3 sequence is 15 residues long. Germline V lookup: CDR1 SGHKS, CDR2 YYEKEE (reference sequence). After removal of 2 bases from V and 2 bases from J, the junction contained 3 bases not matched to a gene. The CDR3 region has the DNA TGTGCCAGCAGCTTACAGGGGCGAAACACCGGGGAGCTGTTTTTT. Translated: CASSLQGRNTGELFF.

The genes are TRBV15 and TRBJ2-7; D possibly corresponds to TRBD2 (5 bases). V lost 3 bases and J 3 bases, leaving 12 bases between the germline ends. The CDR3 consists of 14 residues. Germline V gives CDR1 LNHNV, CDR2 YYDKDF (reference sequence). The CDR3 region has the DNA TGTGCCACCAGCAGTATTTCGGGAATCTACGAGCAGTACTTC. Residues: CATSSISGIYEQYF.

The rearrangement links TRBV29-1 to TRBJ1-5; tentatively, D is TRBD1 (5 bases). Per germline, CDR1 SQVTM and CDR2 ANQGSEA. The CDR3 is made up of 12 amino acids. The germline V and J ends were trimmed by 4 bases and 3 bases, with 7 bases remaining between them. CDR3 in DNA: TGCAGCGTTGCAGGGAACAATCAGCCCCAGCATTTT. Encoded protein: CSVAGNNQPQHF.

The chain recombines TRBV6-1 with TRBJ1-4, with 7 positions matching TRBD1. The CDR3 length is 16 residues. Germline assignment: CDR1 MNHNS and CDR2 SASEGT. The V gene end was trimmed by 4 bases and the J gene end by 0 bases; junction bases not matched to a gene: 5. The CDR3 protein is CASSALGTATNEKLFF. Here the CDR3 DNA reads TGTGCCAGCAGTGCCCTTGGGACAGCAACTAATGAAAAACTGTTTTTT.

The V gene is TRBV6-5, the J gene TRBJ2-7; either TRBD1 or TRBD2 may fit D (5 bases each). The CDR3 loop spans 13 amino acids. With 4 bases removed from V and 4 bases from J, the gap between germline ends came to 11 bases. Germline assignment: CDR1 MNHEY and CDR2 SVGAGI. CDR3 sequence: CASSSGREYEQYF. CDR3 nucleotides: TGTGCCAGCAGTTCGGGCAGGGAGTACGAGCAGTACTTC.

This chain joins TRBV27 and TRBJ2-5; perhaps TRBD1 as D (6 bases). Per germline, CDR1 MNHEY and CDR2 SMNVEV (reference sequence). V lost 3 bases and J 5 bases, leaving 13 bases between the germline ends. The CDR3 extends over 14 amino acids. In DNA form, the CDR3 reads TGTGCCAGCAGTTTTCGGGGCAGGGGTGAGACCCAGTACTTC. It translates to CASSFRGRGETQYF.

This CDR3 is CASRGQNTGELFF. CDR3 sequence (DNA): TGTGCCAGCAGGGGACAGAACACCGGGGAGCTGTTTTTT. V and J are TRBV14 and TRBJ2-2; maybe TRBD1 (6 bases). The V and J ends lost 6 bases and 1 base respectively, with 6 bases between them. This CDR3 region has 13 residues. Germline CDR1 reads SGHDN; CDR2 reads FVKESK.

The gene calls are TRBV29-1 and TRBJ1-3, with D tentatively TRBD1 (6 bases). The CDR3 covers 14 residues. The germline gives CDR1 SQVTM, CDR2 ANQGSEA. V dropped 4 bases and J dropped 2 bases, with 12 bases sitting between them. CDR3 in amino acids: CSVAPGGPGNTIYF. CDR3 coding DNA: TGCAGCGTTGCCCCCGGGGGGCCTGGAAACACCATATATTTT.

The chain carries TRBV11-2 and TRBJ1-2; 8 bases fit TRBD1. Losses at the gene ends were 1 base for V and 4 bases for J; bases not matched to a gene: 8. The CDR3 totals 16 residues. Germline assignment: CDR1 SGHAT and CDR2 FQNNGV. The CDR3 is CASSLAGTGLGYGYTF. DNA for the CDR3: TGTGCCAGCAGCTTAGCGGGGACAGGACTGGGCTATGGCTACACCTTC.

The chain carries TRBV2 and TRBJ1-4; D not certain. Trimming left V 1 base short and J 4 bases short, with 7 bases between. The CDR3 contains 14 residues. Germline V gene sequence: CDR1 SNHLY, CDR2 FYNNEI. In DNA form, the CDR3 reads TGTGCCAGCAGTGAAGGAAGGAGTAATGAAAAACTGTTTTTT. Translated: CASSEGRSNEKLFF.

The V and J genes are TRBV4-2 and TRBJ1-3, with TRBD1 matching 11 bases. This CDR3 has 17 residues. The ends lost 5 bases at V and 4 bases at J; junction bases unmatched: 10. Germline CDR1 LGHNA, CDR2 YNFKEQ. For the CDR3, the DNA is TGTGCCAGCAGCACACGGACAGGGGGCGCCCGGGGAAACACCATATATTTT. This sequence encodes CASSTRTGGARGNTIYF.

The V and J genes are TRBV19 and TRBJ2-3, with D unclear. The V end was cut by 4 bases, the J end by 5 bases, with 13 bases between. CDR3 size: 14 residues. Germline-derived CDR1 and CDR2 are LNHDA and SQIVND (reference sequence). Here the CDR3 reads CASSKEILGDTQYF. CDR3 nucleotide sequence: TGTGCCAGTAGTAAGGAAATTTTGGGAGATACGCAGTATTTT.

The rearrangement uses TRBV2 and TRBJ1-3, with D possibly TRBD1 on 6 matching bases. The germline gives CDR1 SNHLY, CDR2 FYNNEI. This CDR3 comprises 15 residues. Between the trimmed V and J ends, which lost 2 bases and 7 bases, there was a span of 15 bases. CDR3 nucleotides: TGTGCCAGCAGTGAACAACAGGGTGTGCGGAACACCATATATTTT. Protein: CASSEQQGVRNTIYF.